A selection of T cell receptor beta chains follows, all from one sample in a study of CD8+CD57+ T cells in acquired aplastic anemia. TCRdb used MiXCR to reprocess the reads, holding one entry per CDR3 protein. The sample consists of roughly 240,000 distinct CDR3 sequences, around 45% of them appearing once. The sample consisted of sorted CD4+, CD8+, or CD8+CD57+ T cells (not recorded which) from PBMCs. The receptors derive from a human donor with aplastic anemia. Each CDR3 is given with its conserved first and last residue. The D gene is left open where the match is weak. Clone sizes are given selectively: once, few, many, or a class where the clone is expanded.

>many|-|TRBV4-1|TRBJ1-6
TGCGCCAGCAGCGTCGTAGGACGGACAAATTCACCCCTCCACTTT
CASSVVGRTNSPLHF
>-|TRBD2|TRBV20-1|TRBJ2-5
TGCAGTGTGCGGGGGGGGAACCAAGAGACCCAGTACTTC
CSVRGGNQETQYF
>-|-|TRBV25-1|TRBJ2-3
TGTGCCAGCAGTGAATCGTTGGGCAGGGAGACAACAGATACGCAGTATTTT
CASSESLGRETTDTQYF
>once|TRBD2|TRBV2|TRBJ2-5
TGTGCCAGCAGTGATGTTAGCGGGGGTGGAGAGACCCAGTACTTC
CASSDVSGGGETQYF
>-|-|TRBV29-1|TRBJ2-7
TGCAGCGTTGAAGCAGGGCAATACGAGCAGTACTTT
CSVEAGQYEQYF
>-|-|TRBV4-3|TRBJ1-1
TGCGCCAGCAGCCAAGACAGGGGAGAAGGAAACACTGAAGCTTTCTTT
CASSQDRGEGNTEAFF
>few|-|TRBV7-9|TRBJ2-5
TGTGCCAGCAGCTTAACGGGGGCAGAGGGGACCCAGTACTTC
CASSLTGAEGTQYF
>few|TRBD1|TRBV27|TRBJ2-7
TGTGCCAGCAGTTTTGGACAGGGGGTCGACGAGCAGTACTTC
CASSFGQGVDEQYF
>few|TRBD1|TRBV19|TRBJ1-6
TGTGCCAGTACCCCGACAGGGAGGGGCAATTCACCCCTCCACTTT
CASTPTGRGNSPLHF
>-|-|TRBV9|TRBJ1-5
TGTGCCAGCAGCGTAGGTGGGAGCAATCAGCCCCAGCATTTT
CASSVGGSNQPQHF
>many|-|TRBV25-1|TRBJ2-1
TGTGCCAGCAGTGAATGGATCGCCCCAGACTACAATGAGCAGTTCTTC
CASSEWIAPDYNEQFF
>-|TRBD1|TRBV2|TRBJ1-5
TGTGCCAGCAGCCCAAGACAGGGAATATTTCAGCCCCAGCATTTT
CASSPRQGIFQPQHF
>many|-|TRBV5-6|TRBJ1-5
TGTGCCAGCAGCTTGGCCGGGGCGACAGGCAATCAGCCCCAGCATTTT
CASSLAGATGNQPQHF
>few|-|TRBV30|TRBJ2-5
TGTGCCTGGAGTGGGGTAGCCGAAGAGACCCAGTACTTC
CAWSGVAEETQYF
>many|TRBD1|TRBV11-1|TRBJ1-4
TGTGCCAGCAGCCTACGACAGGGGATTGGAAAACTGTTTTTT
CASSLRQGIGKLFF
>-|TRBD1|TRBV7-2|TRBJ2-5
TGTACCAGCAGCCAAGATTGGGTAGGGGGCGAAGAGACCCAGTACTTC
CTSSQDWVGGEETQYF
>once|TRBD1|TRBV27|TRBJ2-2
TGTGCCAGCAGGTGGGACAGGGGCACCGGGGAGCTGTTTTTT
CASRWDRGTGELFF
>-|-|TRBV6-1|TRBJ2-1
TGTGCCAGCAGTGGAAGGGGGTCCTACAATGAGCAGTTCTTC
CASSGRGSYNEQFF
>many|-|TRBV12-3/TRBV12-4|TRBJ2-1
TGTGCCAGCAGTTCCCAGAGCTCCTACAATGAGCAGTTCTTC
CASSSQSSYNEQFF
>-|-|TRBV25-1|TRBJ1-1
TGTGCCAGCAGTTACTCCGGGGATTACTCTGAAGCTTTCTTT
CASSYSGDYSEAFF
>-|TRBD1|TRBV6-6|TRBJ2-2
TGTGCCAGCAGTACTGGGGGACAGTTCACCGGGGAGCTGTTTTTT
CASSTGGQFTGELFF
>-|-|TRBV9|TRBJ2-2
TGTGCCAGCAGCTTCCGGGACGCCGGGGAGCTGTTTTTT
CASSFRDAGELFF
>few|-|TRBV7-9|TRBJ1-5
TGTGCCAGTAGTCCGTGGATCAATCAGCCCCAGCATTTT
CASSPWINQPQHF
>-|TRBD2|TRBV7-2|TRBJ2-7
TGTGCCAGCAGACCCTCGGGGGGCTCCTACGAGCAGTACTTC
CASRPSGGSYEQYF